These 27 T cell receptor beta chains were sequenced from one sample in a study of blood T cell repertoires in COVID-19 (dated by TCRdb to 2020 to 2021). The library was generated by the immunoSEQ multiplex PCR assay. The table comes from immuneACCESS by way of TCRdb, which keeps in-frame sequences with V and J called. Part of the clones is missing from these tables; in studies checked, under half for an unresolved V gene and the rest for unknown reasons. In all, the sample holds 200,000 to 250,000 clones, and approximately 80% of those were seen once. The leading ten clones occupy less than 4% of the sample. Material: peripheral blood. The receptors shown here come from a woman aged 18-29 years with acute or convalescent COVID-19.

The CDR3 region is CASSPGQKYEQYF. As DNA, the CDR3 is TGTGCCAGCAGCCCGGGACAGAAATACGAGCAGTACTTC. V gene TRBV7-9 combines with J gene TRBJ2-7, with 7 bases lining up with TRBD1. CDR3 size: 13 residues. Germline-derived CDR1 and CDR2 are SEHNR and FQNEAQ (reference sequence). V lost 5 bases to trimming and J lost 4 bases; unmatched junction nucleotides: 5.

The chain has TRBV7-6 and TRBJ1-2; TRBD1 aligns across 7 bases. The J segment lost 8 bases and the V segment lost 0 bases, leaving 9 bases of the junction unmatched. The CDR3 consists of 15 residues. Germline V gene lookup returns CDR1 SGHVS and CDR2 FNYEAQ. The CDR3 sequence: CASSLAQGVRAGYTF. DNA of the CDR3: TGTGCCAGCAGCTTAGCGCAGGGGGTCAGGGCCGGCTACACCTTC.

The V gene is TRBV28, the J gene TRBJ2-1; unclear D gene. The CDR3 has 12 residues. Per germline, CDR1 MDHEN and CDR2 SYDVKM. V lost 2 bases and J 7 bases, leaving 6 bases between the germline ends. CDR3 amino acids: CASSLRRNEQFF. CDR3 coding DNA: TGTGCCAGCAGTTTACGGAGAAATGAGCAGTTCTTC. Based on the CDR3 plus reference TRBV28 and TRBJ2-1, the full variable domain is DVKVTQSSRYLVKRTGEKVFLECVQDMDHENMFWYRQDPGLGLRLIYFSYDVKMKEKGDIPEGYSVSREKKERFSLILESASTNQTSMYLCASSLRRNEQFFGPGTRLTVL.

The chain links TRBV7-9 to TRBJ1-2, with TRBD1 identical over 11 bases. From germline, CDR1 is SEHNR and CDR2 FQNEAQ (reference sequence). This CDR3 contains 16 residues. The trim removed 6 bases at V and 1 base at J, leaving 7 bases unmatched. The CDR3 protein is CASSRTGGSNNYGYTF. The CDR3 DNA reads TGTGCCAGCAGTCGGACAGGGGGCTCTAATAACTATGGCTACACCTTC.

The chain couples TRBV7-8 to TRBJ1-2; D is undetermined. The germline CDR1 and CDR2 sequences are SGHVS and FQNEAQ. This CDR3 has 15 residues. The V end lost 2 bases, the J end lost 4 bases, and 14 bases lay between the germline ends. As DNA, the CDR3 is TGTGCCAGCAGCTTATCGGGAGCTTTCGTCTATGGCTACACCTTC. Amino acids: CASSLSGAFVYGYTF.

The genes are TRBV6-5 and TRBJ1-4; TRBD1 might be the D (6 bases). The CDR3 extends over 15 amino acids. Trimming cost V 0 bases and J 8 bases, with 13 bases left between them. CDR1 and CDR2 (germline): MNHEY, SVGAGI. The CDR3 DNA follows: TGTGCCAGCAGTTACTCAAGGACAGCTTGGGAAAAACTGTTTTTT. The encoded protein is CASSYSRTAWEKLFF.

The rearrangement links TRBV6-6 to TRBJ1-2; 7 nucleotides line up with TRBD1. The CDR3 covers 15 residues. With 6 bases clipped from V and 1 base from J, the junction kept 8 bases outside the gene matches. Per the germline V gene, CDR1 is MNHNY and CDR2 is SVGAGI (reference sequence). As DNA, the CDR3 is TGTGCCAGCAGATCCGGGACAGAAAATAACTATGGCTACACCTTC. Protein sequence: CASRSGTENNYGYTF.

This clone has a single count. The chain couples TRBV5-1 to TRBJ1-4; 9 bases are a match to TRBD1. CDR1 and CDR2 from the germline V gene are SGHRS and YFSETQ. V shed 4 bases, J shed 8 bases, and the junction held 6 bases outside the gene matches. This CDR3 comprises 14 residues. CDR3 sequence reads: CASSLTGGGEKLFF. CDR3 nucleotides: TGCGCCAGCAGCCTGACAGGGGGTGGAGAAAAACTGTTTTTT. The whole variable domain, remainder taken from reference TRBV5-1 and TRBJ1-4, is KAGVTQTPRYLIKTRGQQVTLSCSPISGHRSVSWYQQTPGQGLQFLFEYFSETQRNKGNFPGRFSGRQFSNSRSEMNVSTLELGDSALYLCASSLTGGGEKLFFGSGTQLSVL.

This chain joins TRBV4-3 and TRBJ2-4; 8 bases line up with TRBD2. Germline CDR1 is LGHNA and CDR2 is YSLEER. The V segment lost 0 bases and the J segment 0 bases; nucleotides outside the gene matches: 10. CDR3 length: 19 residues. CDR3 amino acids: CASSQDPSGGLKAKNIQYF. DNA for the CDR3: TGCGCCAGCAGCCAAGATCCCAGCGGGGGATTAAAAGCCAAAAACATTCAGTACTTC.

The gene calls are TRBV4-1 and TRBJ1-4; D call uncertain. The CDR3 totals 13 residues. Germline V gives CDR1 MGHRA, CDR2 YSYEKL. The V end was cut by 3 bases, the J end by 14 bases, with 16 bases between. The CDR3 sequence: CASSQAEVGTLFF. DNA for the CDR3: TGCGCCAGCAGCCAGGCGGAGGTGGGCACGCTGTTTTTT.

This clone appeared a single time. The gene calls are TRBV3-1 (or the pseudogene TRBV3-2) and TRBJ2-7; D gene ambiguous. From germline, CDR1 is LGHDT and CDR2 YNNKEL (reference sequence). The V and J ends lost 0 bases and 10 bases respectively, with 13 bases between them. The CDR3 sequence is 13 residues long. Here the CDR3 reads CASSQDPLTPQYF. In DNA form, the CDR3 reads TGTGCCAGCAGCCAAGATCCACTTACCCCCCAGTACTTC.

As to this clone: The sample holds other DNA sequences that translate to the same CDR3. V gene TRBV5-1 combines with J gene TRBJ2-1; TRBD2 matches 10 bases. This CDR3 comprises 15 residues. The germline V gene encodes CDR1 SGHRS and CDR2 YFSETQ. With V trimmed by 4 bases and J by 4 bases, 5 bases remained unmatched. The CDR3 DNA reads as TGCGCCAGCAGCCCCGGGACTAGCGTTTACAATGAGCAGTTCTTC. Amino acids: CASSPGTSVYNEQFF.

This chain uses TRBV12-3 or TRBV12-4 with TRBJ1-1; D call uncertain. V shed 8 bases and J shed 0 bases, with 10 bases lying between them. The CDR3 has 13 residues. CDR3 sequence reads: CASHNLMNTEAFF. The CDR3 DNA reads TGTGCCAGCCACAACCTTATGAACACTGAAGCTTTCTTT.

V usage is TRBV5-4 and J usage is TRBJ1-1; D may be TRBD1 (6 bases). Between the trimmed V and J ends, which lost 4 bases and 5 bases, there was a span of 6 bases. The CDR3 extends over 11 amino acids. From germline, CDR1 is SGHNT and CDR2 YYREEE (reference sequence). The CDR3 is CASSQGTEAFF. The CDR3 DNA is TGTGCCAGCAGCCAGGGGACTGAAGCTTTCTTT.

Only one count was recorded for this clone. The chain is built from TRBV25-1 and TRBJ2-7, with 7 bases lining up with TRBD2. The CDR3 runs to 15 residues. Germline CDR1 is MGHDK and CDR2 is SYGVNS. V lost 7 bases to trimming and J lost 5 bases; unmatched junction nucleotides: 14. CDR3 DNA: TGTGCCAGCACCCCCCCGGGGGGAGAACGGGACGAGCAGTACTTC. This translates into CASTPPGGERDEQYF.

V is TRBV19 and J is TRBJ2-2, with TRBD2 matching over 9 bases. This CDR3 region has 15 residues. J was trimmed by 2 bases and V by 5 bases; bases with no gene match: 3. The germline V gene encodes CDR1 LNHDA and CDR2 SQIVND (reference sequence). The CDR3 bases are TGTGCCAGTAGTGGGCTAGCGGGAAACACCGGGGAGCTGTTTTTT. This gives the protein CASSGLAGNTGELFF.

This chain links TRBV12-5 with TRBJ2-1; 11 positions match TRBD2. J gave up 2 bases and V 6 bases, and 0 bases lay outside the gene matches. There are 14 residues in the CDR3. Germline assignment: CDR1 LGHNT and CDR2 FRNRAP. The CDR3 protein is CASGGLAAYNEQFF. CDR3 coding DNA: TGTGCTAGTGGGGGACTAGCGGCCTACAATGAGCAGTTCTTC.

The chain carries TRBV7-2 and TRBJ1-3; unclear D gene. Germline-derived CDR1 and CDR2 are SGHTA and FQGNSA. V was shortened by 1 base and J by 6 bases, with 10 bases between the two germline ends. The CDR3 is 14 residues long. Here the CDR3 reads CASSLDPGSNTIYF. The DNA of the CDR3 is TGTGCCAGCAGCTTAGATCCGGGTTCAAACACCATATATTTT.

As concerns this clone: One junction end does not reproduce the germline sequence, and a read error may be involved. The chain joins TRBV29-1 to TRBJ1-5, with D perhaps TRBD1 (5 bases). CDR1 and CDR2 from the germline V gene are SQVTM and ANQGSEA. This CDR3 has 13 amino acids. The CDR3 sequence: CSVEGTGNQPQHF. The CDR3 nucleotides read TGCAGCGTCGAAGGGACTGGCAATCAGCCCCAGCATTTT.

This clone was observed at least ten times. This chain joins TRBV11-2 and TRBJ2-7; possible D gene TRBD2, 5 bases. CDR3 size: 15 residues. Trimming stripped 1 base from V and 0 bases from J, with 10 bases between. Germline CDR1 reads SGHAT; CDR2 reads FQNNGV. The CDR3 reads CASSLVGGFSYEQYF. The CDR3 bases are TGTGCCAGCAGCTTAGTCGGCGGGTTCTCCTACGAGCAGTACTTC. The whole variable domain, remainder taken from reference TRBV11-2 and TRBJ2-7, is EAGVAQSPRYKIIEKRQSVAFWCNPISGHATLYWYQQILGQGPKLLIQFQNNGVVDDSQLPKDRFSAERLKGVDSTLKIQPAKLEDSAVYLCASSLVGGFSYEQYFGPGTRLTVT.

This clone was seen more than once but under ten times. DNA of the CDR3: TGTGCCAGCAGTGACGGGGGGACTAGCGGACAAGAGACCCAGTACTTC. The encoded protein is CASSDGGTSGQETQYF. This chain uses TRBV2 with TRBJ2-5; 11 nucleotides match TRBD2. The J segment lost 2 bases and the V segment lost 3 bases, leaving 5 bases of the junction unmatched. This CDR3 has 16 residues. Germline V gives CDR1 SNHLY, CDR2 FYNNEI.

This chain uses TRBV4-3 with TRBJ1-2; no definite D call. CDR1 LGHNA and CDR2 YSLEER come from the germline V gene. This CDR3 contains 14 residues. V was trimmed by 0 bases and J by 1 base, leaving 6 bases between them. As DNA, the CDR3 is TGCGCCAGCAGCCAAGAGCCGGTTAACTATGGCTACACCTTC. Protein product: CASSQEPVNYGYTF.

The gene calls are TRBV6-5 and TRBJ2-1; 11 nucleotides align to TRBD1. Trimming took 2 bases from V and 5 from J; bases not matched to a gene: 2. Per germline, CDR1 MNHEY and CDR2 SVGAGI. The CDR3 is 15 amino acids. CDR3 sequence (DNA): TGTGCCAGCAGTTACCGGGACAGGGGGGACAATGAGCAGTTCTTC. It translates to CASSYRDRGDNEQFF.

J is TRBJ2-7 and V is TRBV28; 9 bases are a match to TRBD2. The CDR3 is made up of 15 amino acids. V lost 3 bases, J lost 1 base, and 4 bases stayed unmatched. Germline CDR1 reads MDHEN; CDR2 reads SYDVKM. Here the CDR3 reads CASSFGLAGSYEQYF. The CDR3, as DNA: TGTGCCAGCAGTTTCGGCCTAGCGGGGTCCTACGAGCAGTACTTC.

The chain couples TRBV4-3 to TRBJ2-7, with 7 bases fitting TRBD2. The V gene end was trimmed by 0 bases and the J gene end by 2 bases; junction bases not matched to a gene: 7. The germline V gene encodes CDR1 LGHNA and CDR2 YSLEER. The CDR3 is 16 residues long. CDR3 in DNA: TGCGCCAGCAGCCAAGATGACCGGACTAGTCCCTACGAGCAGTACTTC. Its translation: CASSQDDRTSPYEQYF.

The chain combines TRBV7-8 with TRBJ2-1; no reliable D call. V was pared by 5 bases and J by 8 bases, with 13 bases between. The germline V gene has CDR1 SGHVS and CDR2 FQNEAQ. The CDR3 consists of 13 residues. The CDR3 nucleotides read TGTGCCAGCAGCCCCACCCTGGGCGATGAGCAGTTCTTC. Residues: CASSPTLGDEQFF.

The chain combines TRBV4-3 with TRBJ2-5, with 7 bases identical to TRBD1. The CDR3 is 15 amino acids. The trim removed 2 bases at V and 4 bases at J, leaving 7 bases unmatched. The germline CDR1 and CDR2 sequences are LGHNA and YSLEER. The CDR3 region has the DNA TGCGCCAGCAGCCAAACACCGGGGACAGCAGAGACCCAGTACTTC. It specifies CASSQTPGTAETQYF.